This T cell receptor (beta chain) is drawn from a study of cytomegalovirus exposure and HLA in healthy donors. Study as a whole: The Caucasian-associated ancestry cluster held around four fifths of more than 350 genotyped donors. Study-level points and caveats: A missense variant in DCLRE1C was later tied to TCR beta V- and J-gene trimming. Donors belonging to an Asian-associated ancestry cluster reportedly showed fewer N-insertions in productive TCRs than the approximately 700-donor mean, according to what a later analysis found. The study labeled 180 or so TCR beta chains cytomegalovirus-associated.

60 Vbeta and 13 Jbeta primers were used in PCR. Only in-frame clones appear in the TCRdb table, and some are missing; sequencing was by immunoSEQ multiplex PCR. The table records approximately 110,000 clones, about 80% of them present only once. CDR1 and CDR2 (germline): LNHDA, SQIVND (reference sequence). V lost 2 bases to trimming and J lost 1 base, with 8 bases between them. CDR3 length: 14 residues. This clone was detected only a few times. Its antigen is not identified. The sample consisted of PBMCs. The receptor comes from a man between 25 and 39 years old in good health and CMV-seronegative. The gene calls are TRBV19 and TRBJ1-2; D is possibly TRBD1 (5 bases). The CDR3 loop reads CASSIRQINYGYTF. The CDR3 DNA follows: TGTGCCAGTAGTATAAGACAGATTAACTATGGCTACACCTTC.